Following are 8 T cell receptor beta chains from one sample sequenced in a study of STAT5B mutations in CD4+ large granular lymphocyte leukemia. Profiling relied on immunoSEQ multiplex PCR, and the TCRdb table lists in-frame clones only, not all of them. The repertoire includes around 30,000 clones, around 70% of them detected once, and 1.1% sits in the top ten. Sequences were obtained from CD4+ T cells from blood buffy coats. These receptor sequences come from a human donor in good health.

The V gene is TRBV30, the J gene TRBJ1-2, with no clear D. V was shortened by 0 bases and J by 5 bases, with 22 bases between the two germline ends. CDR3 length equals 17 residues. CDR1 GTSNPN and CDR2 SVGIG come from the germline V gene (reference sequence). The CDR3 reads CAWSVSPFRGRGYGYTF. CDR3 nucleotides: TGTGCCTGGAGTGTATCCCCCTTTCGGGGAAGAGGTTATGGCTACACCTTC.

This chain joins TRBV5-6 and TRBJ2-5; 7 bases are shared with TRBD2. The CDR3 length is 12 residues. The V gene's germline CDR1 is SGHDT and CDR2 YYEEEE. V lost 3 bases, J lost 13 bases, and 9 bases stayed unmatched. The CDR3 here is CASSWKSREPYF. DNA of the CDR3: TGTGCCAGCAGCTGGAAATCGCGGGAGCCGTACTTC.

The chain joins TRBV4-3 to TRBJ2-3; 10 nucleotides agree with TRBD2. CDR3 size: 16 residues. Per germline, CDR1 LGHNA and CDR2 YSLEER. Losses at the gene ends were 5 bases for V and 1 base for J; bases not matched to a gene: 6. For the CDR3, the DNA is TGCGCCAGCAGCAACCGAGCGGGAGGGCGCACAGATACGCAGTATTTT. This translates into CASSNRAGGRTDTQYF.

This clone occurred a few times. This chain uses TRBV5-6 with TRBJ1-1; D gene uncertain. Trimming stripped 3 bases from V and 5 bases from J, with 8 bases between. CDR3 length: 12 amino acids. Germline V gives CDR1 SGHDT, CDR2 YYEEEE. This chain's CDR3 is CASSSSWTEAFF. Written as DNA, the CDR3 is TGTGCCAGCAGCTCCTCTTGGACTGAAGCTTTCTTT.

This clone was observed a handful of times. The chain links TRBV7-2 to TRBJ2-3; D is possibly TRBD1 (5 bases). The germline CDR1 and CDR2 sequences are SGHTA and FQGNSA. The V end lost 3 bases, the J end lost 6 bases, and 10 bases lay between the germline ends. The CDR3 length is 13 residues. This chain's CDR3 is CASSLGLRDTQYF. CDR3 nucleotide sequence: TGTGCCAGCAGCTTGGGGCTGAGGGATACGCAGTATTTT.

The chain recombines TRBV29-1 with TRBJ2-3; a possible D gene is TRBD1 (6 bases). Trimming pared 6 bases from V and 4 bases from J, leaving 17 bases between. CDR3 length: 14 amino acids. The germline CDR1 and CDR2 sequences are SQVTM and ANQGSEA. DNA of the CDR3: TGCAGCGTAGCCTTAGGGGGAGTCGCAGATACGCAGTATTTT. Protein product: CSVALGGVADTQYF.

The CDR3 loop is CASSAQGAFGTDTQYF. In nucleotides, the CDR3 is TGTGCCAGCAGCGCCCAGGGGGCATTTGGCACAGATACGCAGTATTTT. The chain links TRBV5-4 to TRBJ2-3, with 8 bases aligning to TRBD1. Germline V gene lookup returns CDR1 SGHNT and CDR2 YYREEE (reference sequence). After removal of 4 bases from V and 1 base from J, the junction contained 8 bases not matched to a gene. The CDR3 is 16 amino acids. Full variable domain (missing parts from reference TRBV5-4 and TRBJ2-3): ETGVTQSPTHLIKTRGQQVTLRCSSQSGHNTVSWYQQALGQGPQFIFQYYREEENGRGNFPPRFSGLQFPNYSSELNVNALELDDSALYLCASSAQGAFGTDTQYFGPGTRLTVL.

V and J are TRBV6-1 and TRBJ1-2; D not resolved. Germline V CDR1 and CDR2: MNHNS, SASEGT. The CDR3 is 15 residues long. V gave up 4 bases and J gave up 4 bases, with 16 bases separating them. The CDR3 protein is CASSGPGGASYGYTF. CDR3 nucleotide sequence: TGTGCCAGCAGTGGACCGGGAGGTGCGAGCTATGGCTACACCTTC.